A single sample gave rise to the 26 T cell receptor beta chains below, sequenced in a study of blood T cell repertoires in COVID-19. Repertoires were generated with immunoSEQ multiplex PCR, while TCRdb's copy carries only in-frame clones and drops some. The sample has 55,000 to 80,000 clones; over 65% are singletons. The sequencing sample was made of peripheral blood. Receptors were obtained from a man in his sixties with COVID-19, enrolled during active disease.

The rearrangement uses TRBV24-1 and TRBJ1-3; 8 bases map to TRBD1. Trimming cost V 2 bases and J 4 bases; bases outside gene matches: 3. The germline V gene encodes CDR1 KGHDR and CDR2 SFDVKD. The CDR3 sequence is 15 residues long. The CDR3 spells CATSDSRQGGNTIYF. The CDR3 coding sequence is TGTGCCACCAGTGATTCGCGACAGGGGGGAAACACCATATATTTT.

This chain links TRBV19 with TRBJ1-1; 7 bases match TRBD1. The length of the CDR3 is 16 residues. Germline loops: CDR1 LNHDA, CDR2 SQIVND (reference sequence). V lost 4 bases to trimming and J lost 0 bases; unmatched junction nucleotides: 8. DNA of the CDR3: TGTGCCAGTAGTAGTAGACAGGGACCAATGAACACTGAAGCTTTCTTT. Translated, it gives CASSSRQGPMNTEAFF.

The chain joins TRBV9 to TRBJ2-1, with 7 positions matching TRBD1. V shed 3 bases and J 12 bases; nucleotides not matched to a gene: 9. Germline V CDR1 and CDR2: SGDLS, YYNGEE. The CDR3 runs 13 residues. As DNA, the CDR3 is TGTGCCAGCAGCGATGATGTAGGGGGCACGCAGTTCTTC. Encoded protein: CASSDDVGGTQFF.

The V gene is TRBV11-3, the J gene TRBJ2-5, with D perhaps matching TRBD1 (5 bases). Trimming removed 4 bases at V and 2 bases at J, with 17 bases between. CDR3 length: 16 amino acids. Germline CDR1 is SGHNT and CDR2 is YENEEA. The CDR3 region has the DNA TGTGCCAGCAGCTCTAACTGGGGCAGGACACAAGAGACCCAGTACTTC. Amino acids: CASSSNWGRTQETQYF.

V is TRBV7-2 and J is TRBJ1-4; possibly TRBD1 for D (6 bases). The CDR3 extends over 13 amino acids. Trimming pared 2 bases from V and 11 bases from J, leaving 12 bases between. Germline-derived CDR1 and CDR2 are SGHTA and FQGNSA. As DNA, the CDR3 is TGTGCCAGCAGCTTAAACACAGGGTTGAAACTGTTTTTT. Protein product: CASSLNTGLKLFF.

The chain has TRBV7-9 and TRBJ1-1, with 9 bases aligning to TRBD1. J lost 1 base, V lost 7 bases, and 7 bases had no gene match. The CDR3 contains 15 residues. Germline-derived CDR1 and CDR2 are SEHNR and FQNEAQ (reference sequence). The CDR3 nucleotides read TGTGCCAGCATTACGGGACAGGGAGGGAACACTGAAGCTTTCTTT. Translation: CASITGQGGNTEAFF.

V gene TRBV3-1 (or the pseudogene TRBV3-2) combines with J gene TRBJ2-5; 8 bases match TRBD2. The CDR3 totals 14 residues. Germline V gene lookup returns CDR1 LGHDT and CDR2 YNNKEL (reference sequence). Trimming removed 4 bases from V and 5 bases from J; junction bases left unmatched: 6. The CDR3 sequence is CASSPGTSLETQYF. CDR3 bases: TGTGCCAGCAGCCCTGGGACTAGTCTGGAGACCCAGTACTTC.

The chain links TRBV15 to TRBJ2-2, with TRBD2 as a possible D gene (5 bases). V lost 6 bases to trimming and J lost 9 bases, with 17 bases between them. This CDR3 region has 14 residues. Germline-derived CDR1 and CDR2 are LNHNV and YYDKDF (reference sequence). This CDR3 reads CATRKDPRVRELFF. CDR3 coding DNA: TGTGCCACCAGAAAAGACCCGCGGGTCCGGGAGCTGTTTTTT.

This clone was seen once. V usage is TRBV2 and J usage is TRBJ2-5, with D possibly matching TRBD1 (6 bases). The ends were cut back, 5 bases at V and 5 bases at J, with 9 bases in the middle. The CDR3 totals 12 residues. Germline loops: CDR1 SNHLY, CDR2 FYNNEI. For the CDR3, the DNA is TGTGCCAGCAGTTCAGGGGCCGAGACCCAGTACTTC. It specifies CASSSGAETQYF.

The chain couples TRBV25-1 to TRBJ2-7, with 10 bases aligning to TRBD1. Germline CDR1 is MGHDK and CDR2 is SYGVNS. V shed 4 bases and J 9 bases; nucleotides not matched to a gene: 9. This CDR3 has 14 amino acids. The CDR3 sequence is CASSVYGQGERQYF. The DNA for the CDR3 is TGTGCCAGCAGTGTGTATGGACAGGGGGAGCGGCAGTACTTC.

The chain combines TRBV9 with TRBJ2-6; D gene ambiguous. Germline assignment: CDR1 SGDLS and CDR2 YYNGEE. The V gene lost 0 bases and the J gene lost 0 bases, with 4 bases spanning the gap. The CDR3 runs to 15 residues. CDR3 protein: CASSVGNSGANVLTF. The CDR3 DNA follows: TGTGCCAGCAGCGTAGGTAACTCTGGGGCCAACGTCCTGACTTTC.

The chain combines TRBV28 with TRBJ1-5; tentative D call: TRBD1 (5 bases). Per germline, CDR1 MDHEN and CDR2 SYDVKM. The V end was cut by 6 bases, the J end by 2 bases, with 17 bases between. CDR3 length: 16 amino acids. CDR3 in DNA: TGTGCCAGCAGGCCCATCCTAAGGGGTCGCAATCAGCCCCAGCATTTT. It translates to CASRPILRGRNQPQHF. Based on the CDR3 plus reference TRBV28 and TRBJ1-5, the full variable domain is DVKVTQSSRYLVKRTGEKVFLECVQDMDHENMFWYRQDPGLGLRLIYFSYDVKMKEKGDIPEGYSVSREKKERFSLILESASTNQTSMYLCASRPILRGRNQPQHFGDGTRLSIL.

The rearrangement uses TRBV10-2 and TRBJ2-3; possible D gene TRBD1, 5 bases. Per germline, CDR1 WSHSY and CDR2 SAAADI. The CDR3 covers 14 residues. V gave up 3 bases and J gave up 2 bases, with 9 bases separating them. CDR3 in DNA: TGCGCCAGCAGTGATAGGGGCTCCACAGATACGCAGTATTTT. Its translation is CASSDRGSTDTQYF.

The J gene is TRBJ1-5, the V gene TRBV27; 7 bases align to TRBD1. The V gene end was trimmed by 4 bases and the J gene end by 2 bases; junction bases not matched to a gene: 8. CDR3 length: 16 amino acids. The germline V gene has CDR1 MNHEY and CDR2 SMNVEV (reference sequence). CDR3 in amino acids: CASSSYRDSRNQPQHF. In DNA, the CDR3 is TGTGCCAGCAGTTCCTACCGGGACAGTCGCAATCAGCCCCAGCATTTT.

The CDR3 sequence is CASSFQGDTEAFF. The DNA of the CDR3 is TGTGCCAGCAGTTTCCAGGGGGACACTGAAGCTTTCTTT. The gene calls are TRBV6-5 and TRBJ1-1, with 7 nucleotides matching TRBD1. The CDR3 extends over 13 amino acids. Germline CDR1 and CDR2: MNHEY and SVGAGI. The trim removed 4 bases at V and 3 bases at J, leaving 2 bases unmatched.

V gene TRBV2 combines with J gene TRBJ1-2, with 8 bases matching TRBD1. J gave up 8 bases and V 6 bases, and 8 bases lay outside the gene matches. The CDR3 runs 13 residues. Germline V gene lookup returns CDR1 SNHLY and CDR2 FYNNEI. The CDR3 protein is CASRDRDEWGYTF. In DNA, the CDR3 is TGTGCCAGCAGGGACAGGGATGAATGGGGCTACACCTTC.

This clone was picked up one time. This chain uses TRBV10-3 with TRBJ1-5; 7 bases line up with TRBD1. CDR1 and CDR2 from the germline V gene are ENHRY and SYGVKD. Trimming at V came to 6 bases and at J to 0 bases, leaving 5 bases not matched to a gene. This CDR3 has 15 amino acids. In nucleotides, the CDR3 is TGTGCCATCAGCCAACAGGGGCATAGCAATCAGCCCCAGCATTTT. Amino acids: CAISQQGHSNQPQHF.

The CDR3 is CASSRGASGSNEQFF. In DNA, the CDR3 is TGTGCCAGCAGCCGGGGGGCTAGCGGGAGCAATGAGCAGTTCTTC. The chain recombines TRBV7-9 with TRBJ2-1; TRBD2 matches 10 bases. The CDR3 runs 15 residues. With 5 bases clipped from V and 6 bases from J, the junction kept 7 bases outside the gene matches. The germline gives CDR1 SEHNR, CDR2 FQNEAQ (reference sequence).

CDR3 loop: CASSFAWRYTGELFF. The CDR3 DNA sequence: TGTGCCAGCAGTTTTGCGTGGCGGTACACCGGGGAGCTGTTTTTT. This rearrangement joins TRBV28 to TRBJ2-2; D remains unclear. The CDR3 spans 15 residues. Germline CDR1 reads MDHEN; CDR2 reads SYDVKM. The ends were cut back, 3 bases at V and 3 bases at J, with 11 bases in the middle.

The chain links TRBV7-2 to TRBJ2-7; possibly TRBD1 for D (6 bases). V was trimmed by 5 bases and J by 2 bases, leaving 10 bases between them. The length of the CDR3 is 13 residues. The germline V gene encodes CDR1 SGHTA and CDR2 FQGNSA. The CDR3 DNA reads TGTGCCAGCAGCCCGGGACACCCCTACGAGCAGTACTTC. This sequence encodes CASSPGHPYEQYF.

This clone was detected a few times. The genes are TRBV2 and TRBJ2-5, with 10 bases fitting TRBD2. Germline values: CDR1 SNHLY, CDR2 FYNNEI. J was trimmed by 4 bases and V by 7 bases; bases with no gene match: 9. This CDR3 is built from 15 residues. In DNA, the CDR3 is TGTGCCAGCATCCCTATCCGGACTAGCGGAGAGACCCAGTACTTC. Its protein product is CASIPIRTSGETQYF.

This clone showed up just a few times. The chain joins TRBV2 to TRBJ2-2; 9 positions agree with TRBD1. V lost 6 bases to trimming and J lost 4 bases; unmatched junction nucleotides: 6. The germline gives CDR1 SNHLY, CDR2 FYNNEI. The length of the CDR3 is 15 residues. The CDR3 reads CASRPGQGFTGELFF. CDR3 nucleotides: TGTGCCAGCAGACCGGGACAGGGTTTCACCGGGGAGCTGTTTTTT.

V gene TRBV5-6 combines with J gene TRBJ2-1; the match to TRBD2 covers 8 bases. This CDR3 has 15 residues. CDR1 SGHDT and CDR2 YYEEEE come from the germline V gene. Trimming at V came to 4 bases and at J to 7 bases, leaving 10 bases not matched to a gene. CDR3: CASSPVRGGHNEQFF. In DNA, the CDR3 is TGTGCCAGCAGCCCTGTCCGGGGGGGCCATAATGAGCAGTTCTTC.

The genes are TRBV7-9 and TRBJ2-7; tentative D call: TRBD1 (5 bases). This CDR3 contains 15 residues. CDR1 SEHNR and CDR2 FQNEAQ come from the germline V gene (reference sequence). The V and J ends lost 4 bases and 3 bases respectively, with 16 bases between them. The CDR3 reads CASSSVQELYYEQYF. The DNA for the CDR3 is TGTGCCAGCAGCTCTGTACAGGAGCTCTACTACGAGCAGTACTTC.

V usage is TRBV5-4 and J usage is TRBJ2-1, with 10 bases fitting TRBD2. V was pared by 0 bases and J by 7 bases, with 10 bases of the junction left unmatched. Germline CDR1 and CDR2: SGHNT and YYREEE (reference sequence). The CDR3 has 17 amino acids. The CDR3 DNA is TGTGCCAGCAGCTTGGCCCTAGCGGGAGATGTGGTAAATGAGCAGTTCTTC. Translated, it gives CASSLALAGDVVNEQFF.

This chain uses TRBV7-9 with TRBJ1-5; D unclear. V gave up 5 bases and J gave up 6 bases, with 11 bases separating them. CDR1 is SEHNR and CDR2 is FQNEAQ in the germline V gene (reference sequence). The CDR3 covers 13 residues. The CDR3 loop is CASSIQEGQPQHF. The CDR3 bases are TGTGCCAGCAGCATTCAAGAGGGTCAGCCCCAGCATTTT. Filled out from reference TRBV7-9 and TRBJ1-5, the complete variable domain reads DTGVSQNPRHKITKRGQNVTFRCDPISEHNRLYWYRQTLGQGPEFLTYFQNEAQLEKSRLLSDRFSAERPKGSFSTLEIQRTEQGDSAMYLCASSIQEGQPQHFGDGTRLSIL.